One sample yielded the 14 T cell receptor beta chains listed below, sequenced in a study of siplizumab effects on memory and regulatory T cells. Generated by immunoSEQ multiplex PCR, the TCRdb table keeps only in-frame clones and is missing some. The sample consists of 70,000 to 95,000 clones, over 80% of them appearing once. The specimen was CD4+ T cells sorted from blood. The receptors here all came from a human donor in good health.

The rearrangement joins TRBV6-1 to TRBJ1-5; no definite D call. The CDR3 covers 14 residues. Deletions cut 4 bases from V and 3 bases from J, with 10 bases between. Germline CDR1 reads MNHNS; CDR2 reads SASEGT. Written as DNA, the CDR3 is TGTGCCAGCAGTGCGGGGATCTTCAATCAGCCCCAGCATTTT. This translates into CASSAGIFNQPQHF.

This clone was counted a few times. This chain joins TRBV27 and TRBJ1-5, with no clear D. The germline CDR1 and CDR2 sequences are MNHEY and SMNVEV (reference sequence). CDR3 length: 12 residues. V was shortened by 6 bases and J by 8 bases, with 11 bases between the two germline ends. Written as DNA, the CDR3 is TGTGCCAGCAGCCCCGACGGCGAGCCCCAGCATTTT. It encodes CASSPDGEPQHF.

The chain links TRBV21-1 to TRBJ1-5. TRBV21-1 is noted as a pseudogene. The CDR3 extends over 12 amino acids. CDR3 DNA sequence: TGTGCCAGCAGCAAAGAAGGTCAGCCCCAGCATTTT. Translation: CASSKEGQPQHF.

V usage is TRBV2 and J usage is TRBJ2-1, with D possibly being TRBD2 (7 bases). Germline CDR1 SNHLY, CDR2 FYNNEI. V gave up 8 bases and J gave up 3 bases, with 17 bases separating them. This CDR3 contains 15 residues. The CDR3 nucleotides read TGTGCCAGCTCCCTGGGGGGGCTTCTCTACAATGAGCAGTTCTTC. This sequence encodes CASSLGGLLYNEQFF.

The chain joins TRBV2 to TRBJ2-7, with unresolved D. The V gene lost 5 bases and the J gene lost 2 bases, with 16 bases spanning the gap. The CDR3 runs 15 residues. Germline-derived CDR1 and CDR2 are SNHLY and FYNNEI. The CDR3 spells CASSPTFFQAYEQYF. The DNA for the CDR3 is TGTGCCAGCAGTCCAACTTTTTTTCAGGCCTACGAGCAGTACTTC.

This chain uses TRBV19 with TRBJ2-4; the D gene is possibly TRBD1 (6 bases). V was cut by 7 bases and J by 0 bases, with 13 bases left in between. The CDR3 covers 15 residues. Germline V CDR1 and CDR2: LNHDA, SQIVND (reference sequence). CDR3 sequence (DNA): TGTGCCAGTATGCGCGTGACAGGAGCCAAAAACATTCAGTACTTC. Amino acids: CASMRVTGAKNIQYF.

This chain connects TRBV10-2 to TRBJ2-1; 8 positions match TRBD1. Germline CDR1 is WSHSY and CDR2 is SAAADI. This CDR3 spans 15 amino acids. J lost 4 bases, V lost 4 bases, and 6 bases had no gene match. CDR3 DNA: TGCGCCAGCAGTGGTCCGGGACAGGTATACAATGAGCAGTTCTTC. It codes for CASSGPGQVYNEQFF.

The chain combines TRBV10-1 with TRBJ1-5; weak D call: TRBD1 (5 bases). CDR1 and CDR2 (germline): WNHNN, SYGVQD (reference sequence). V lost 7 bases and J 4 bases, leaving 11 bases between the germline ends. This CDR3 region has 13 residues. This CDR3 is CASTSGGNQPQHF. DNA for the CDR3: TGCGCCAGCACTTCGGGGGGTAATCAGCCCCAGCATTTT.

For this clone: One junction end does not reproduce the germline sequence, and a read error may be involved. V and J are TRBV29-1 and TRBJ2-2; tentatively, D is TRBD1 or TRBD2 (6 bases each). The germline V gene encodes CDR1 SQVTM and CDR2 ANQGSEA. This CDR3 has 11 residues. The CDR3 sequence: CIVGGPGELFF. The DNA for the CDR3 is TGCATCGTTGGGGGGCCCGGGGAGCTGTTTTTT.

The chain joins TRBV29-1 to TRBJ2-3; weak D call: TRBD1 (5 bases). The CDR3 is 11 amino acids. Germline values: CDR1 SQVTM, CDR2 ANQGSEA. The chain's CDR3 is CSASRADTQYF. The CDR3, as DNA: TGCAGTGCGTCCAGGGCGGATACGCAGTATTTT.

The chain has TRBV28 and TRBJ2-1; D is uncertain. This CDR3 is 15 amino acids long. Germline V gene sequence: CDR1 MDHEN, CDR2 SYDVKM. The V end was cut by 1 base, the J end by 0 bases, with 7 bases between. The CDR3 loop is CASSLYGLSYNEQFF. DNA for the CDR3: TGTGCCAGCAGTTTATACGGCCTCTCCTACAATGAGCAGTTCTTC. Supplemented by reference TRBV28 and TRBJ2-1, the full variable domain reads DVKVTQSSRYLVKRTGEKVFLECVQDMDHENMFWYRQDPGLGLRLIYFSYDVKMKEKGDIPEGYSVSREKKERFSLILESASTNQTSMYLCASSLYGLSYNEQFFGPGTRLTVL.

The chain is built from TRBV30 and TRBJ1-1, with D tentatively TRBD1 (5 bases). Germline V gene lookup returns CDR1 GTSNPN and CDR2 SVGIG (reference sequence). The V end was cut by 3 bases, the J end by 5 bases, with 19 bases between. The CDR3 sequence is 15 residues long. CDR3 coding DNA: TGTGCCTGGAGCCGAACGGACCGGGGGGGGACTGAAGCTTTCTTT. The encoded protein is CAWSRTDRGGTEAFF.

This clone was seen more than once but under ten times. The chain uses TRBV7-8 and TRBJ1-3; TRBD1 agrees at 7 bases. Germline lookup yields CDR1 SGHVS and CDR2 FQNEAQ. The CDR3 consists of 14 residues. With V trimmed by 4 bases and J by 1 base, 1 base remained unmatched. CDR3 in amino acids: CASSYRGSGNTIYF. As DNA, the CDR3 is TGTGCCAGCAGCTACAGGGGATCTGGAAACACCATATATTTT.

The V gene is TRBV7-9, the J gene TRBJ2-2, with D perhaps given as TRBD1 or TRBD2 (5 bases each). Germline-derived CDR1 and CDR2 are SEHNR and FQNEAQ (reference sequence). The CDR3 loop spans 14 amino acids. Trimming shortened V by 1 base and J by 4 bases, and 7 bases separated the two germline ends. CDR3 bases: TGTGCCAGCAGCTTAGAAGGGACCACCGGGGAGCTGTTTTTT. Its translation: CASSLEGTTGELFF.